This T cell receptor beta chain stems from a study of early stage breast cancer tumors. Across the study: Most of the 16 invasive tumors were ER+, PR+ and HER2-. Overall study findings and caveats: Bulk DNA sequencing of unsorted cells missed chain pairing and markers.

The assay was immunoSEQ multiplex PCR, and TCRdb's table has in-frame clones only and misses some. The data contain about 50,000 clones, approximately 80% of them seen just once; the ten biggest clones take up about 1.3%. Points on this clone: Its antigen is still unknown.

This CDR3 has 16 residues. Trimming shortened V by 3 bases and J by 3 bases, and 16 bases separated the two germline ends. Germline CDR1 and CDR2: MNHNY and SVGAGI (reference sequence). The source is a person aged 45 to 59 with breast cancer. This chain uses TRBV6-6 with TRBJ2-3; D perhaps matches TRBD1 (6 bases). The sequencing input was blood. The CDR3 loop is CASSYGPGDRTDTQYF. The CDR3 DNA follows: TGTGCCAGCAGTTATGGGCCAGGGGATAGGACAGATACGCAGTATTTT.